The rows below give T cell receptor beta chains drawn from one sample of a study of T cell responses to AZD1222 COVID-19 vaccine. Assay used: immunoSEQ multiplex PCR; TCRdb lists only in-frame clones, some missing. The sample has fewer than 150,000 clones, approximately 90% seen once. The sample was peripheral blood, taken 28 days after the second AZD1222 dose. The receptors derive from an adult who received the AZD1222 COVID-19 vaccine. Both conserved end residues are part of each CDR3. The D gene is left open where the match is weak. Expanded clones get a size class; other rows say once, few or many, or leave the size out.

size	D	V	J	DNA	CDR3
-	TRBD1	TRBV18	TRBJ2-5	TGTGCCAGCTCATCCACAGGGGCTGAGCAAGAGACCCAGTACTTC	CASSSTGAEQETQYF
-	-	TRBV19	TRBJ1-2	TGTGCCAGTAGGAAAGCGGCAGCTCAATACTATGGCTACACCTTC	CASRKAAAQYYGYTF
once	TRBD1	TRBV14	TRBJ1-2	TGTGCCAGCAGCCCAGACAGGGGTGCAATCTATGGCTACACCTTC	CASSPDRGAIYGYTF
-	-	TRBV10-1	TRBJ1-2	TGCGCCAGCAGCTGCGGGGAGGGATTCTACACCTTC	CASSCGEGFYTF
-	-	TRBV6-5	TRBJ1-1	TGTGCCGGGGCAGTAGGGGGGTTGGCCACTGAAGCTTTCTTT	CAGAVGGLATEAFF
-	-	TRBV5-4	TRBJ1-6	TGTGCCACCCCCCCGGGGGGCACCTATAATTCACCCCTCCACTTT	CATPPGGTYNSPLHF
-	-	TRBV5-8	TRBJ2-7	TGTGCCAGCACCCCCCGTGGAACAGCCTCCTACGAGCAGTACTTC	CASTPRGTASYEQYF
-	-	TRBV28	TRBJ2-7	TGTGCCAGCAGGTTCCGGGGGTTTCCCTACGAGCAGTACTTC	CASRFRGFPYEQYF
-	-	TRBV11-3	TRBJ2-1	TGTGCCAGCAGCCCCGGGGCCGGGAGACGAAATGAGCAGTTCTTC	CASSPGAGRRNEQFF
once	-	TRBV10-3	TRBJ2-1	TGTGCCATCAGTCCCGGGACGGAGCAGTTCTTC	CAISPGTEQFF
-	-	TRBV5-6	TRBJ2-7	TGTGCCAGCAGCTTACCGGGGGCCTACGAGCAGTACTTC	CASSLPGAYEQYF
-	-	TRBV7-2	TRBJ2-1	TGTGCCAGCAGCTTAGTGACTCCCTACAATGAGCAGTTCTTC	CASSLVTPYNEQFF
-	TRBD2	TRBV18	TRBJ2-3	TGTGCCAGCTCACCACGGACTAGCGGGGGGCCGAGTGCTAGCACAGATACGCAGTATTTT	CASSPRTSGGPSASTDTQYF
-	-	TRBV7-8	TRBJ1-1	TGTGCCAGCAGCAGTAAGGGACGGACAATGAACACTGAAGCTTTCTTT	CASSSKGRTMNTEAFF
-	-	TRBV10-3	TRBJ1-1	TGTGCCATCAGTGAGCCGCAGACAGAAGCTTTCTTT	CAISEPQTEAFF
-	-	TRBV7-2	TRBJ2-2	TGTGCCAGCAGCTTAGTTTCAGCGGTTCCCACCGGGGAGCTGTTTTTT	CASSLVSAVPTGELFF
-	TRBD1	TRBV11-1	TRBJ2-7	TGTGCCAGCAGCTCGCCGGGACAGAGGAGCTCCTACGAGCAGTACTTC	CASSSPGQRSSYEQYF
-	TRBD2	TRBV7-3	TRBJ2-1	TGTGCCAGCAGCCCTAGCGGGACCTACCGAGGGCTCGAGCAGTTCTTC	CASSPSGTYRGLEQFF
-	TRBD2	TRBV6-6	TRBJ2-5	TGTGCCAGCAGTTTCTCGACTAGCGGGAGAGCAGAGACCCAGTACTTC	CASSFSTSGRAETQYF
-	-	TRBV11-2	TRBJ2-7	TGTGCCAGCAGCTTACTAGGGATCACCTACGAGCAGTACTTC	CASSLLGITYEQYF
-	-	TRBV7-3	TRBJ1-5	TGTGCCAGCAGCTTAAGAGTAACAGTCCCGACGGATCTCAAGCCCCAGCATTTT	CASSLRVTVPTDLKPQHF
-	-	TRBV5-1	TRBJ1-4	TGCGCCAGCAGCCCGGAAGGGGACGAAAAACTGTTTTTT	CASSPEGDEKLFF
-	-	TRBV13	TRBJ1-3	TGTGCCAGCAGCCCATTGACAGGACTATCCGGAAACACCATATATTTT	CASSPLTGLSGNTIYF
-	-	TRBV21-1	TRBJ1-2	TGTGCCAGCAGCAAAGCGCTCCTCGACAGTGCCGGGTTGAGGGGCTACACCTTC	CASSKALLDSAGLRGYTF
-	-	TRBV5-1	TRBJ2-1	TGCGCCAGCAGCGGTCCCTCCTACAATGAGCAGTTCTTC	CASSGPSYNEQFF
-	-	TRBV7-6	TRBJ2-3	TGTGCCAGCAGCTCTCTCCCCGTGGCCCCAGATACGCAGTATTTT	CASSSLPVAPDTQYF
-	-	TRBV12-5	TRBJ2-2	TGTGCTAGTGGTTTGTGGGGCCCCCCCGGGGAGCTGTTTTTT	CASGLWGPPGELFF
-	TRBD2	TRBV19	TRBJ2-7	TGTGCCAGTAGTACACTAGCGGGAGCCTACGAGCAGTACTTC	CASSTLAGAYEQYF
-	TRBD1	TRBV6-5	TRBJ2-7	TGTGCCAGTCGGGGGACAGGGCCCTACGAGCAGTACTTC	CASRGTGPYEQYF
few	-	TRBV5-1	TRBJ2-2	TGCGCCAGCAATCTGGGAAACACCGGGGAGCTGTTTTTT	CASNLGNTGELFF
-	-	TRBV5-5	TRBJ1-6	TGTGCCAGCAGTGAGCTGGGAACCTATAATTCACCCCTCCACTTT	CASSELGTYNSPLHF